This TCR beta chain was recovered during a study of T cell responses to AZD1222 COVID-19 vaccine. Study outcomes and limitations: Repertoires were obtained only post-peak T cell response. The study found vaccine-associated CD4 TCRs spanning spike, dominant at 160-218 and 743-854.

This CDR3 is built from 16 residues. Germline V gives CDR1 SGHRS, CDR2 YFSETQ. With 4 bases clipped from V and 6 bases from J, the junction kept 11 bases outside the gene matches. Details on this clone: Its antigen is as yet unknown.

This table comes from immunoSEQ multiplex PCR, and its TCRdb copy is limited to in-frame clones, with some not included. Here the sample spans fewer than 120,000 clones, about 81% being singletons. The TCR sequence derives from an adult in good health. The material sequenced was peripheral blood, taken on day 0 of AZD1222 vaccination. This chain connects TRBV5-1 to TRBJ1-4; 8 bases line up with TRBD1. CDR3 sequence: CASSPGTGQFDEKLFF. CDR3 sequence (DNA): TGCGCCAGCAGCCCCGGGACAGGACAATTTGATGAAAAACTGTTTTTT.